Following are 14 T cell receptor beta chains from one sample sequenced in a study of T cell changes during pregnancy in multiple sclerosis. Data came from immunoSEQ multiplex PCR; TCRdb stores just in-frame clones and leaves some out. This table holds about 96,000 clones, around 94% found once. The specimen comprised peripheral blood, sampled in the first trimester of pregnancy. Source of these receptors: a female donor with multiple sclerosis, enrolled in a pregnancy study.

The chain has TRBV28 and TRBJ1-1, with D maybe TRBD1 (6 bases). Between the trimmed V and J ends, which lost 5 bases and 6 bases, there was a span of 10 bases. The germline V gene has CDR1 MDHEN and CDR2 SYDVKM. The CDR3 spans 12 residues. The CDR3 region is CASSQGQPEAFF. Here the CDR3 DNA reads TGTGCCAGCAGTCAAGGACAGCCTGAAGCTTTCTTT.

This clone was detected only once. CDR3 sequence (DNA): TGTGCCAGTAGTGCGCTACAGGGGAGATCCTACGAGCAGTACTTC. It translates to CASSALQGRSYEQYF. The chain couples TRBV19 to TRBJ2-7, with 7 nucleotides matching TRBD1. Looked up from germline, CDR1 is LNHDA and CDR2 is SQIVND (reference sequence). V lost 5 bases to trimming and J lost 1 base; unmatched junction nucleotides: 8. This CDR3 is 15 amino acids long.

V gene TRBV6-6 combines with J gene TRBJ2-1, with D possibly being TRBD2 (5 bases). Looked up from germline, CDR1 is MNHNY and CDR2 is SVGAGI (reference sequence). The V end was cut by 0 bases, the J end by 5 bases, with 8 bases between. CDR3 size: 14 residues. The CDR3 coding sequence is TGTGCCAGCAGTTACTCTTTAGCGAACAATGAGCAGTTCTTC. Its protein is CASSYSLANNEQFF.

V is TRBV5-1 and J is TRBJ2-1; 8 nucleotides line up with TRBD2. The CDR3 sequence is 17 residues long. The germline CDR1 and CDR2 sequences are SGHRS and YFSETQ. Unmatched junction bases numbered 16, after V lost 3 bases and J lost 8 bases. In nucleotides, the CDR3 is TGCGCCAGCAGCTCCGGTCCCGCGGGAGGTATTATCGATGAGCAGTTCTTC. Translation: CASSSGPAGGIIDEQFF.

The gene calls are TRBV29-1 and TRBJ2-5, with a weak D call TRBD2 (6 bases). Germline V gene lookup returns CDR1 SQVTM and CDR2 ANQGSEA. V was clipped by 5 bases and J by 2 bases, with 12 bases between them. The CDR3 loop spans 13 amino acids. The CDR3 region is CSVLGGPQETQYF. DNA for the CDR3: TGCAGCGTTTTAGGAGGGCCTCAAGAGACCCAGTACTTC.

The chain links TRBV15 to TRBJ2-3, with D perhaps TRBD1 (5 bases). V dropped 5 bases and J dropped 0 bases, with 18 bases sitting between them. Germline loops: CDR1 LNHNV, CDR2 YYDKDF (reference sequence). This CDR3 has 17 amino acids. In DNA form, the CDR3 reads TGTGCCACCAGCCCCCCAGTCAGGGTTCCTAGCACAGATACGCAGTATTTT. As protein: CATSPPVRVPSTDTQYF.

V usage is TRBV29-1 and J usage is TRBJ2-5, with D perhaps TRBD1 (6 bases). The germline CDR1 and CDR2 sequences are SQVTM and ANQGSEA. Trimming took 1 base from V and 10 from J, leaving 25 bases between them. The CDR3 is 16 amino acids. This chain's CDR3 is CSVEGVPGHSLQRQYF. In nucleotides, the CDR3 is TGCAGCGTTGAAGGTGTCCCGGGACACTCCCTCCAACGCCAGTACTTC.

The chain recombines TRBV7-9 with TRBJ1-5, with 8 bases lining up with TRBD1. V lost 4 bases and J lost 5; bases outside the gene matches: 7. The CDR3 totals 15 residues. Per the germline V gene, CDR1 is SEHNR and CDR2 is FQNEAQ (reference sequence). CDR3 residues: CASSSTGGSHQPQHF. Written as DNA, the CDR3 is TGTGCCAGCAGCTCCACAGGGGGAAGTCATCAGCCCCAGCATTTT.

The chain uses TRBV15 and TRBJ1-4, with D tentatively TRBD1 (6 bases). Deletions cut 1 base from V and 11 bases from J, with 20 bases between. The germline CDR1 and CDR2 sequences are LNHNV and YYDKDF (reference sequence). This CDR3 has 16 residues. CDR3 sequence: CATSRVPGPTGWKLFF. In DNA form, the CDR3 reads TGTGCCACCAGCAGAGTTCCGGGACCCACAGGGTGGAAACTGTTTTTT.

The CDR3 DNA reads TGTGCCAGCAGCTTGGGTACGACAGGGTATCCTAGCGGGAGCGATGAGCAGTTCTTC. Protein product: CASSLGTTGYPSGSDEQFF. The chain combines TRBV5-6 with TRBJ2-1, with TRBD2 identical over 10 bases. The CDR3 length is 19 residues. CDR1 and CDR2 (germline): SGHDT, YYEEEE. With 0 bases clipped from V and 8 bases from J, the junction kept 17 bases outside the gene matches.

V is TRBV5-6 and J is TRBJ2-7, with 8 bases matching TRBD1. With 4 bases clipped from V and 6 bases from J, the junction kept 12 bases outside the gene matches. CDR1 and CDR2 from the germline V gene are SGHDT and YYEEEE. The CDR3 covers 15 residues. The CDR3 reads CASSLGQGVVFEQYF. The CDR3 DNA is TGTGCCAGCAGCCTAGGACAGGGTGTAGTCTTCGAGCAGTACTTC.

J is TRBJ2-1 and V is TRBV19; 8 bases fit TRBD1. V was pared by 6 bases and J by 5 bases, with 6 bases of the junction left unmatched. Germline V lookup: CDR1 LNHDA, CDR2 SQIVND (reference sequence). The CDR3 has 14 amino acids. The chain's CDR3 is CASRRQGFNNEQFF. The CDR3 nucleotides are TGTGCCAGTAGAAGACAGGGGTTTAACAATGAGCAGTTCTTC.

This clone was seen a single time. J is TRBJ2-3 and V is TRBV11-2, with 11 bases fitting TRBD1. The V gene's germline CDR1 is SGHAT and CDR2 FQNNGV. The CDR3 consists of 15 residues. With 5 bases clipped from V and 4 bases from J, the junction kept 5 bases outside the gene matches. CDR3 in DNA: TGTGCCAGCAGCAAGGGACAGGGGGACGCAGATACGCAGTATTTT. Amino acids: CASSKGQGDADTQYF.

The chain is built from TRBV7-9 and TRBJ2-3; D call uncertain. V lost 5 bases to trimming and J lost 2 bases, with 8 bases between them. The germline V gene encodes CDR1 SEHNR and CDR2 FQNEAQ (reference sequence). This CDR3 contains 13 residues. The CDR3 nucleotides read TGTGCCAGCAGCCCCCTATACACAGATACGCAGTATTTT. It yields the protein CASSPLYTDTQYF. The complete variable domain, with remaining parts taken from reference TRBV7-9 and TRBJ2-3, reads DTGVSQNPRHKITKRGQNVTFRCDPISEHNRLYWYRQTLGQGPEFLTYFQNEAQLEKSRLLSDRFSAERPKGSFSTLEIQRTEQGDSAMYLCASSPLYTDTQYFGPGTRLTVL.